The source of this TCR beta chain is a study of T cells in Graves' hyperthyroidism and ophthalmopathy. TCR beta CDR3 sequences were amplified from RNA transcripts. HTBI primers were used for first-round RT-PCR of the TCR CDR3. TCRdb reprocessed the multiplex PCR reads with MiXCR, giving one entry per CDR3 protein. The sample includes approximately 600,000 distinct CDR3 sequences, approximately 15% of them seen just once. Ten or more counts support this clonotype. Germline CDR1 and CDR2: LGHDT and YNNKEL (reference sequence). This CDR3 is 13 amino acids long. Trimming left V 1 base short and J 6 bases short, with 7 bases between.

Material for sequencing was blood. The TCR originated in a woman between 18 and 29 years old with Graves' ophthalmopathy. The V call is TRBV3-1, the J call TRBJ2-4; weak D call: TRBD2 (5 bases). Here the CDR3 reads CASSQGEGNIQYF. The CDR3 nucleotides read TGTGCCAGCAGCCAAGGCGAGGGAAACATTCAGTACTTC.